This T cell receptor beta chain was sequenced for a study of blood T cells in healthy people across ages (dated by TCRdb to the mid-2010s). For context, the study as a whole: In model experiments, roughly one uniquely barcoded TCR beta cDNA molecule per two T cells was captured by template switching. To avoid experimental bias, donors of different ages were distributed randomly across sequencing lanes. Using deep sequencing normalized with unique cDNA molecular identifiers, the study measured how TCR beta repertoire diversity changes with age. For two donors (one aged 18 to 30 and one aged 80 or older), the study analyzed two additional independent replicas of 1 million unique cDNA reads from the same blood draw. Donors were grouped into four age groups: young (average 16 years), middle-aged (over 35), aged (approximately 58) and long-lived (around 80). The paper as a whole reports these results and caveats: As age increased, observed TCR beta diversity per million T cells dropped in a roughly linear way, and a significant reduction was already evident by age about 36. Because the CMV infection status of the donors was unknown, age-related changes in expanded clonotypes may potentially have been confounded. Total diversity estimates from one million sequenced T cells were considered lower bounds and underestimates. Because profiling used bulk unsorted PBMCs, naive and antigen-experienced compartments could not be compared conclusively. Compared with the aged group, more naive CD4+ T cells, fewer expanded clones and increased TCR diversity were shown by the long-lived group, suggesting age selection. Observed TCR beta diversity correlated strongly with the percentage of naive T cells measured by flow cytometry.

The receptor library was made with 5' RACE. This sample was sequenced with an Illumina HiSeq 2500. A second PCR of about 6 to 11 cycles was performed with a sample-barcoded 5' primer and a J-beta primer mix. A unique molecular identifier was introduced onto each TCR beta cDNA molecule by a template-switch 5' adaptor carrying 12 random nucleotides. Each sample yielded at least 2.5 million CDR3-containing paired-end reads. First-strand cDNA was synthesized from all RNA with the Mint cDNA synthesis kit, primed by a TRBC-specific oligonucleotide. All cDNA was treated with uracil-DNA glycosylase and then went through a first 18-cycle PCR with the universal primers M1SS and BC2_uni_R. As for how the authors treated the data: Each sample was normalized by randomly selecting 1 million high-quality reads, each carrying a distinct molecular identifier. Instead of being binned into consensus sequences, reads that shared molecular identifiers were thrown out. CDR3 identification, clonotype clustering and error correction used MiTCR with a Q25 quality threshold and the strictest error-elimination algorithm. A nonparametric unseen species model using Euler transformation provided a lower-bound estimate of total TCR beta diversity. TCRdb reprocessing: public reads trimmed at Q25 with fastp, clones called with MiXCR, in-frame beta chains kept. Every CDR3 protein is listed once, alongside the most common genes and DNA of its rows. V and J calls and clone size were set by TCRdb, not the authors. This sample comprises around 900,000 distinct CDR3 sequences, around 30% of them detected only once. The top ten clones comprise 17% of the sample.

The approximately 40 donors, aged 6 to 90 years, were systemically healthy Caucasian individuals from Russia. Each donor gave approximately 9.3 milliliters of peripheral blood, collected into EDTA-treated Vacutainer tubes. Ficoll-Paque density-gradient centrifugation was used to isolate PBMCs, with at least 6 million obtained per sample. Trizol reagent was used to extract total RNA from PBMCs, with at least 5.5 micrograms per sample. Naive CD45RAhigh/CD27high T cell percentages were measured by flow cytometry on a PBMC aliquot from every donor. In this sample, this clonotype turned up many times. Its antigen remains unidentified. It has no much larger one-base neighbor in the sample; base qualities were not kept. The V end gives up 5 bases and the J end 4 bases, leaving 9 bases in the junction not matched to a gene. From the cysteine through the phenylalanine, the CDR3 covers 14 amino acids. The entry retains the CDR3 DNA only, 42 bases that are in frame from base 1. For CDR1 and CDR2, the germline V gene (reference sequence) lists DFQATT and SNEGSKA.

The sample taken for sequencing was blood. The receptor chain draws on TRBV20-1 and TRBJ2-5, with 8 central nucleotides matching TRBD2. The source is an elderly woman in good health. The encoded CDR3 is CSAQSGGASETQYF. The DNA sequence reads TGCAGTGCTCAAAGCGGGGGAGCCTCAGAGACCCAGTACTTC.